The clone carrying this T cell receptor (beta chain) was seen ten or more times. Its antigen is not identified. The data originate from a study of T cells in Graves' hyperthyroidism and ophthalmopathy. The study's findings and limits: A model using 13 V-J features told ophthalmopathy apart from stable hyperthyroidism.

V was clipped by 11 bases and J by 0 bases, with 18 bases between them. The CDR3 loop spans 15 amino acids. Germline values: CDR1 MDHEN, CDR2 SYDVKM. RNA transcripts were the template for amplifying TCR beta CDR3 regions. First-round RT-PCR with HTBI primers amplified the TCR CDR3 region. TCRdb fed the multiplex PCR reads into MiXCR, producing one record per CDR3 protein. The data show over 500,000 distinct CDR3 sequences, roughly 15% seen once. This sequence originates from a woman in her thirties or forties with Graves' hyperthyroidism. The rearrangement joins TRBV28 to TRBJ2-3, with a tentative D call TRBD1 (5 bases). Sequencing was done on a sample of blood. The CDR3 DNA follows: TGTGCCGCTCGCCCAGGGTCTGGGAGCACAGATACGCAGTATTTT. It is translated as CAARPGSGSTDTQYF.